This T cell receptor (beta chain) was profiled in a study of T cell responses to AZD1222 COVID-19 vaccine. This CDR3 comprises 13 residues. This clone was counted a few times. Antigen: not known. Study outcomes and limitations: The donor group comprised mostly white British people and more females; the analysis possibly underestimated clonal diversity.

The protocol was immunoSEQ multiplex PCR, while the TCRdb copy is restricted to in-frame clones and leaves out a portion. The data hold about 99,000 clones, with around nine tenths observed a single time. This sequence originates from an adult who received the MenACWY meningococcal vaccine as a control. The V call is TRBV21-1, the J call TRBJ2-5. TRBV21-1 is tagged as a pseudogene. The material was peripheral blood, obtained 28 days after the second dose of the MenACWY control vaccine. CDR3 coding DNA: TGTGCCAGCAGCAGTCACCTGCAAGAGACCCAGTACTTC. Protein: CASSSHLQETQYF.